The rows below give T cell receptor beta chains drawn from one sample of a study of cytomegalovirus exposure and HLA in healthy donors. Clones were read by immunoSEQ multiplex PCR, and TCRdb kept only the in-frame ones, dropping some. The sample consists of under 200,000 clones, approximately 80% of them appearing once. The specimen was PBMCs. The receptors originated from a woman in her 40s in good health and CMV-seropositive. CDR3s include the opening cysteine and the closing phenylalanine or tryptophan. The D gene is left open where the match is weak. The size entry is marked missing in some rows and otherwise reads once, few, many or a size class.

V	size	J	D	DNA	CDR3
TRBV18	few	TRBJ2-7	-	TGTGCCAGCTCACCAGAACAGGGAGGGTACGAGCAGTACTTC	CASSPEQGGYEQYF
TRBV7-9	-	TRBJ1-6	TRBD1	TGTGCCAGCAGCTTTCAGGGGGCCGGGGATTCACCCCTCCACTTT	CASSFQGAGDSPLHF
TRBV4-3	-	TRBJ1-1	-	TGCGCCAGCAGCCAAGGAAGGGGGGGGCTGAACACTGAAGCTTTCTTT	CASSQGRGGLNTEAFF
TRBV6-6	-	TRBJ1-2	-	TGTGCCAGCAGTTACGGGGAGAAGTATGGCTACACCTTC	CASSYGEKYGYTF
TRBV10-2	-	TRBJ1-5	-	TGCGCCAGCAGTGAGGGGAGGGGCAATCAGCCCCAGCATTTT	CASSEGRGNQPQHF
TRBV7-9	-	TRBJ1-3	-	TGTGCCAGCAGCTCCTCAGGAATGGGAGACACCATATATTTT	CASSSSGMGDTIYF
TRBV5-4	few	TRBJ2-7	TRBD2	TGTGCCAGCAGTGAGAGCGGGGGGCCCACCTACGAGCAGTACTTC	CASSESGGPTYEQYF
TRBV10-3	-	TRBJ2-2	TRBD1	TGTGCCATCAGTGGAAGCCTAGGGGGCAACACCGGGGAGCTGTTTTTT	CAISGSLGGNTGELFF
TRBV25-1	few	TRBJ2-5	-	TGTGCCAGCAGTGAAAGTCATACTTTAGAGACCCAGTACTTC	CASSESHTLETQYF
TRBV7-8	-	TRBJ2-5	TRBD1	TGTGCCAGCAGCTCGACAGGGGGCAGTGAGACCCAGTACTTC	CASSSTGGSETQYF
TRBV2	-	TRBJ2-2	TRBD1	TGTGCCAGCAGCGGACAGGGGAGGGGGCCCGGGGAGCTGTTTTTT	CASSGQGRGPGELFF
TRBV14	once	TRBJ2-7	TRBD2	TGTGCCAGCAGCCGGGGGGGAAAAAGGGACTACGAGCAGTACTTC	CASSRGGKRDYEQYF
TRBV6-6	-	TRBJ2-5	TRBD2	TGTGCCAGCAGTTACGTAGCGGGGAACCAAGAGACCCAGTACTTC	CASSYVAGNQETQYF
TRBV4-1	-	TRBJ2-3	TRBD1	TGCGCCAGCAGGCCCGGACAGGGCGGCGTAGATACGCAGTATTTT	CASRPGQGGVDTQYF
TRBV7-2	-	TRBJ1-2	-	TGTGCCAGCAGCTTCCAGGGTCGGTCTGGCTACACCTTC	CASSFQGRSGYTF
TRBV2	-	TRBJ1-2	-	TGTGCCAGCAAGGGGGTCCTCGGGAATGGCTACACCTTC	CASKGVLGNGYTF
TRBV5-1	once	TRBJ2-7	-	TGCGCCAGCTCTCCTGAGGTGGCGACCTACTACGAGCAGTACTTC	CASSPEVATYYEQYF
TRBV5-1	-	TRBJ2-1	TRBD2	TGCGCCAGTCGATTACTAGCGGGAGTGGAGAATGAGCAGTTCTTC	CASRLLAGVENEQFF
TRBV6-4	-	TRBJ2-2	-	TGTGCCAGGGTCGGGAGATCGGGCACCGGGGAGCTGTTTTTT	CARVGRSGTGELFF
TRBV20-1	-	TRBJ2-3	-	TGCAGTGCTCCTTTCACAGATACGCAGTATTTT	CSAPFTDTQYF
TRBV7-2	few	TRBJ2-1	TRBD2	TGTGCCAGCAGCTTAGCTAGCGGGGGGAGGGAGCAGTTCTTC	CASSLASGGREQFF
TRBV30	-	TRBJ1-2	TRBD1	TGTGCCTGGAGCCGGGACAGGCCGTATGGCTACACCTTC	CAWSRDRPYGYTF
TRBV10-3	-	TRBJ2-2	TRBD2	TGTGCCATCAGTGCCCCGGGAAGCGGGAGGGCAGCCGGGGAGCTGTTTTTT	CAISAPGSGRAAGELFF
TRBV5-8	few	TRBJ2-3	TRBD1	TGTGCCAGCAGCCAGGGACAGGGGGGCACAGATACGCAGTATTTT	CASSQGQGGTDTQYF
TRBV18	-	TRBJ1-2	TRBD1	TGTGCCAGCTCACCCAACCTGGGACAGGGTGGTGGCTATGGCTACACCTTC	CASSPNLGQGGGYGYTF
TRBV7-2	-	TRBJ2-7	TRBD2	TGTGCCAGCAGCTCGGAGCGGGGGTATTACGAGCAGTACTTC	CASSSERGYYEQYF
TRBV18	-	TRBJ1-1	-	TGTGCCAGCTCACCAGCAGAATACACTGAAGCTTTCTTT	CASSPAEYTEAFF
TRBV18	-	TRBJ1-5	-	TGTGCCAGCTCACAAGGCCAGACAAATCAGCCCCAGCATTTT	CASSQGQTNQPQHF
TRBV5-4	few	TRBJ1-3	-	TGTGCCAGCAGCTTGCGGGGTACTGGAAACACCATATATTTT	CASSLRGTGNTIYF
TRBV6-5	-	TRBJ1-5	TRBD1	TGTGCCAGCAGTAGGACAGGGGGGACGGGTCAGCCCCAGCATTTT	CASSRTGGTGQPQHF
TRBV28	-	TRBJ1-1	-	TGTGCCAGCAGTGCCCCCACGGGGAACACTGAAGCTTTCTTT	CASSAPTGNTEAFF
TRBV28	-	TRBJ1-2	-	TGTGCCAGCACCCCCCCCCGGGGTAAGGCTAACTATGGCTACACCTTC	CASTPPRGKANYGYTF
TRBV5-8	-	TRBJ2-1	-	TGTGCCAGCAGCAGGATAGGGGTTCCGGGCGATGAGCAGTTCTTC	CASSRIGVPGDEQFF
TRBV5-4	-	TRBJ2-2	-	TGTGCCAGCAGCTACGGGGGGCTGAACACCGGGGAGCTGTTTTTT	CASSYGGLNTGELFF
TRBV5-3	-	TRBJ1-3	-	TGTGCCAGAAGCTTGATGGAGTTACAGGGTCCGGGAAACACCATATATTTT	CARSLMELQGPGNTIYF
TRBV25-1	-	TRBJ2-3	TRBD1	TGTGCCAGCAGTGGGCAGACAGGGGCTGGCACAGATACGCAGTATTTT	CASSGQTGAGTDTQYF
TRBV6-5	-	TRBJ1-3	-	TGTGCCAGCAGTTACTCAGGGGCCACCTCACAGGGCACCATATATTTT	CASSYSGATSQGTIYF
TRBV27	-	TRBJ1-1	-	TGTGCCAGCAGTTTAATCGGGGGGAACACTGAAGCTTTCTTT	CASSLIGGNTEAFF
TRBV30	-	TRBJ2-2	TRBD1	TGTGCCTGGAGGGTGAGGGGGCAAACCGGGGAGCTGTTTTTT	CAWRVRGQTGELFF
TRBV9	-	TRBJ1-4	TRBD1	TGTGCCAGCAGCCTGGGACAGCGGAATGAAAAACTGTTTTTT	CASSLGQRNEKLFF
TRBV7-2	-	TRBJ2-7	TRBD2	TGTGCCAGCAGCCCAGGACTAGCGGTCTACGAGCAGTACTTC	CASSPGLAVYEQYF
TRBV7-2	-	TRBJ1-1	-	TGTGCCAGCAGCTTATTCCCGGCTGAAGCTTTCTTT	CASSLFPAEAFF
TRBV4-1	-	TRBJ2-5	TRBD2	TGCGCCAGCAGCCCGGGACTAGCGGGCCAAGAGACCCAGTACTTC	CASSPGLAGQETQYF
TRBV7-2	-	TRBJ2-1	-	TGTGCCAGCAGCTTCCCCCGGGACACGAGCTCCTACAATGAGCAGTTCTTC	CASSFPRDTSSYNEQFF
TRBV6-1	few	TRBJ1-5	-	TGTGCCAGCAGTGGGGGAGGGGCAGACTATAGCAATCAGCCCCAGCATTTT	CASSGGGADYSNQPQHF
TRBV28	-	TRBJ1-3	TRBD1	TGTGCCAGCAGTTTAAGGACAGGGGAGGGAAACACCATATATTTT	CASSLRTGEGNTIYF
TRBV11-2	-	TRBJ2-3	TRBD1	TGTGCCAGCAGCTTAGAAGGGGGCGATGGCACAGATACGCAGTATTTT	CASSLEGGDGTDTQYF
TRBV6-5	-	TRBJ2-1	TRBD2	TGTGCCAGCAGACCTAGCGGGGGGAGGGGCAATGAGCAGTTCTTC	CASRPSGGRGNEQFF